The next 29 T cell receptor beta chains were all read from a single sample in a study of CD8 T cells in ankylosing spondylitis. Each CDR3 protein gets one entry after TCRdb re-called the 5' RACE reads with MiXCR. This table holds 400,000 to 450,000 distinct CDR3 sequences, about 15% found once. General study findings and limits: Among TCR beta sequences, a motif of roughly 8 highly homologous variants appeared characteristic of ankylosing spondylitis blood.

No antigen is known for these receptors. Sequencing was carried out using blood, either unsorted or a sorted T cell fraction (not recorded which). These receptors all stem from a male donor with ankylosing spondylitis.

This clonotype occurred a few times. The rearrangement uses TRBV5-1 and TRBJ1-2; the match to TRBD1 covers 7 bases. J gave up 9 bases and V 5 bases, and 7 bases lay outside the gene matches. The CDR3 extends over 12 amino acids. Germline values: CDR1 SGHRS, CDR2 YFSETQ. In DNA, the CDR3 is TGCGCCAGCAGTCAAACGACAGGGAGCTACACCTTC. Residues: CASSQTTGSYTF.

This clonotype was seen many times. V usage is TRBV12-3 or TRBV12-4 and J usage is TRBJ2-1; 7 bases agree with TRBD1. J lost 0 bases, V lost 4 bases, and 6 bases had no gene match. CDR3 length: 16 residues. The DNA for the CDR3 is TGTGCCAGCAGTTCGACAGGGAATAGCTCCTACAATGAGCAGTTCTTC. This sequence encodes CASSSTGNSSYNEQFF.

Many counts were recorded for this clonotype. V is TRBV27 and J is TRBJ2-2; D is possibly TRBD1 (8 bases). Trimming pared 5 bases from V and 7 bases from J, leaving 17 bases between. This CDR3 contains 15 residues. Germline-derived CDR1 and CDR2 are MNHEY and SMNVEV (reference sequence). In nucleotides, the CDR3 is TGTGCCAGCAGTCCTATGACAGGGGAGGGCGGGGAGCTGTTTTTT. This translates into CASSPMTGEGGELFF.

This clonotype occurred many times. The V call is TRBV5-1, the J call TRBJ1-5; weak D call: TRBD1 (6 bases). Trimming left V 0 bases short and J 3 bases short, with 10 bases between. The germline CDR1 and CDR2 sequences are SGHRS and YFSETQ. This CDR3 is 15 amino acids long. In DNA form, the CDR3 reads TGCGCCAGCAGCTTGGATGGGGGGCACAATCAGCCCCAGCATTTT. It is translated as CASSLDGGHNQPQHF.

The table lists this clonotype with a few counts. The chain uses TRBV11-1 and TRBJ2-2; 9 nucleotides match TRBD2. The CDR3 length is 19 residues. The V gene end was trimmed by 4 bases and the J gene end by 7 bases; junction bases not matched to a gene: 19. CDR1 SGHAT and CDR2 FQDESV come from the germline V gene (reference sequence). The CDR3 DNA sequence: TGTGCCAGCAGCTCTGCCGGGAGAACCGGGACTAGCCTTCGCGGGGAGCTGTTTTTT. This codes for CASSSAGRTGTSLRGELFF.

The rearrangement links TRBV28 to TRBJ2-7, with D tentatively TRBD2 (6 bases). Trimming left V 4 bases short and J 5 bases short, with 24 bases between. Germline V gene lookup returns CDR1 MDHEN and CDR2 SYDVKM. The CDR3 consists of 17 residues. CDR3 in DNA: TGTGCCAGCAGTTATGCCCACACAGGAGGGAATTTGGACGAGCAGTACTTC. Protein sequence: CASSYAHTGGNLDEQYF.

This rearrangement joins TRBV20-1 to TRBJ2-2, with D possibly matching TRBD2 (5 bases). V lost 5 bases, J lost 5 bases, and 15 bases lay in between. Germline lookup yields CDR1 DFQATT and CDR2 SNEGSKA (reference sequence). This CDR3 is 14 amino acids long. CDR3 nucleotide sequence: TGCAGTGCTCGAACCCACCCGGGGACCGGGGAGCTGTTTTTT. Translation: CSARTHPGTGELFF.

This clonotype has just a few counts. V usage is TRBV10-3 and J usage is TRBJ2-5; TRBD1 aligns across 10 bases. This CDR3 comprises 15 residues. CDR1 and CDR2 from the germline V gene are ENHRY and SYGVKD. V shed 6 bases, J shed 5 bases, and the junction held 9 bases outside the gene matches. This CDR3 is CAISSRDRGRETQYF. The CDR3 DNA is TGTGCCATCAGCTCCCGGGACAGGGGTCGGGAGACCCAGTACTTC.

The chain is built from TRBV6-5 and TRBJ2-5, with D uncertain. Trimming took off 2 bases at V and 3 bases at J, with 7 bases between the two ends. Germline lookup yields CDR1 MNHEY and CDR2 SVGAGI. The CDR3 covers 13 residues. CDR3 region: CASSYSRKETQYF. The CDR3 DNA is TGTGCCAGCAGTTACAGCAGAAAAGAGACCCAGTACTTC.

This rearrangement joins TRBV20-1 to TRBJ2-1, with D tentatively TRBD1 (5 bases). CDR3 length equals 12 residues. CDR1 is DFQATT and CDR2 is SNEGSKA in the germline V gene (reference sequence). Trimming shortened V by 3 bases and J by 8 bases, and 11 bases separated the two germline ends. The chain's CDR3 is CSARGQVDEQFF. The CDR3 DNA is TGCAGTGCTAGGGGGCAAGTAGATGAGCAGTTCTTC.

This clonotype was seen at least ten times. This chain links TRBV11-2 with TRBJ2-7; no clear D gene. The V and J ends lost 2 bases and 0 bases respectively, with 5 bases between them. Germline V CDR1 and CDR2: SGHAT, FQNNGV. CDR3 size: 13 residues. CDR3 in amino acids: CASSLQSSYEQYF. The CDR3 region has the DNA TGTGCCAGCAGCTTACAGAGCTCCTACGAGCAGTACTTC.

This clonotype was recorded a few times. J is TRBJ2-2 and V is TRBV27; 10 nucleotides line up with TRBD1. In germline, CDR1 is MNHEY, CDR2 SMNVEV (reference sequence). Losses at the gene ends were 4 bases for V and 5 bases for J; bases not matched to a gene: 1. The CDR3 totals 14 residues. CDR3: CASSWDRGTGELFF. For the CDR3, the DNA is TGTGCCAGCAGTTGGGACAGGGGTACCGGGGAGCTGTTTTTT.

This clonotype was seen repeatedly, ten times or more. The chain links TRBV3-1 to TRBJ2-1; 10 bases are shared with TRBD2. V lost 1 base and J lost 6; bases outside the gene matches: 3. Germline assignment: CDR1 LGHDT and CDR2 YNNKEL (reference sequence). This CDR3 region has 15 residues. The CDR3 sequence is CASSQVSGGTNEQFF. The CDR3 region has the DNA TGTGCCAGCAGCCAAGTTAGCGGGGGGACCAATGAGCAGTTCTTC.

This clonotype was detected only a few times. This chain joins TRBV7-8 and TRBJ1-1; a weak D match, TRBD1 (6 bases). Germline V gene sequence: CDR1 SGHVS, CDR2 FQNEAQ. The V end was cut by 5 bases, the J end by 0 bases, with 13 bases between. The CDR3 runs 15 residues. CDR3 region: CASSLRTAMNTEAFF. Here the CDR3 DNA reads TGTGCCAGCAGCCTCCGGACAGCGATGAACACTGAAGCTTTCTTT.

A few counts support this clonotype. The CDR3 DNA sequence: TGTGCCAGCAGCGTAAATCCTGGGGGGAACACCGGGGAGCTGTTTTTT. Translated, it gives CASSVNPGGNTGELFF. The chain is built from TRBV9 and TRBJ2-2; D is possibly TRBD1 or TRBD2 (5 bases each). The ends were cut back, 1 base at V and 1 base at J, with 11 bases in the middle. Germline V gene data show CDR1 as SGDLS and CDR2 as YYNGEE. The CDR3 runs 16 residues.

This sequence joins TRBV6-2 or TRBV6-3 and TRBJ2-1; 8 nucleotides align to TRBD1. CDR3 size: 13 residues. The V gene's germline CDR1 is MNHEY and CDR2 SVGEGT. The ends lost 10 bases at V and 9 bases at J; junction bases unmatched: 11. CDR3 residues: CATDRTGIFEQFF. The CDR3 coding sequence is TGTGCCACTGATCGGACAGGGATTTTTGAGCAGTTCTTC.

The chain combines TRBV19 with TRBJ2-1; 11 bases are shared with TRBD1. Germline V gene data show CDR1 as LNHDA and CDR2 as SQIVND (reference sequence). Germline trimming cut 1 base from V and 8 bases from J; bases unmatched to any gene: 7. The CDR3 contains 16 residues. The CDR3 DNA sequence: TGTGCCAGTAGTATAGCCCGGACAGGGGGCCGTGATGAGCAGTTCTTC. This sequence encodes CASSIARTGGRDEQFF.

Here the CDR3 reads CASSFRQARSTNEKLFF. CDR3 DNA: TGTGCCAGCAGTTTTCGGCAGGCACGGTCAACTAATGAAAAACTGTTTTTT. The rearrangement links TRBV27 to TRBJ1-4; D uncertain. The CDR3 is 17 residues long. V shed 3 bases and J shed 0 bases, with 14 bases lying between them. Germline V gene data show CDR1 as MNHEY and CDR2 as SMNVEV (reference sequence).

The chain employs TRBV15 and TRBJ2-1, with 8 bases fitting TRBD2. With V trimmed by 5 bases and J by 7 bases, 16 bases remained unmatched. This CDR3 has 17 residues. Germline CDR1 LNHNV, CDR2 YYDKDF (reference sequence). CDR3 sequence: CATSGPSPGTSRNEQFF. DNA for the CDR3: TGTGCCACCAGCGGACCGAGTCCCGGGACTAGTAGAAATGAGCAGTTCTTC.

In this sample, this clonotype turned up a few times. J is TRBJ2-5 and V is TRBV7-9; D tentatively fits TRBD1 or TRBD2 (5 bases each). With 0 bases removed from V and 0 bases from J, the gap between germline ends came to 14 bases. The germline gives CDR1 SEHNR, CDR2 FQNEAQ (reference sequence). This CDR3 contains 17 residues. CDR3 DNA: TGTGCCAGCAGCTTAGCGTGGGGGATGCTGTACCAAGAGACCCAGTACTTC. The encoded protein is CASSLAWGMLYQETQYF. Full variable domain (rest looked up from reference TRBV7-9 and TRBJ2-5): DTGVSQNPRHKITKRGQNVTFRCDPISEHNRLYWYRQTLGQGPEFLTYFQNEAQLEKSRLLSDRFSAERPKGSFSTLEIQRTEQGDSAMYLCASSLAWGMLYQETQYFGPGTRLLVL.

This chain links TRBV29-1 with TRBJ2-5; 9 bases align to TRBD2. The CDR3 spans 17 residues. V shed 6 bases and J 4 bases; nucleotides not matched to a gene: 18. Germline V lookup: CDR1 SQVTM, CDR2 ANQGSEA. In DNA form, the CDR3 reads TGCAGCGTCCCAAGACTGGGCGGGACTAGCAGAATAGAGACCCAGTACTTC. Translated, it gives CSVPRLGGTSRIETQYF.

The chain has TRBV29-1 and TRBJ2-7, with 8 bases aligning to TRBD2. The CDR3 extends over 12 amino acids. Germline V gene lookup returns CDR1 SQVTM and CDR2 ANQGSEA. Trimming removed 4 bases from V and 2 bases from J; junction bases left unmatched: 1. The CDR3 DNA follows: TGCAGCGTTGTAGCGGGACCCTACGAGCAGTACTTC. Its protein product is CSVVAGPYEQYF.

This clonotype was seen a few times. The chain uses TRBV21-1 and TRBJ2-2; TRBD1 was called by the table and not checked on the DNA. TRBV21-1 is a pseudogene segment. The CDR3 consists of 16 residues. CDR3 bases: TGTGCCAGCAGCAAAGCGTTCGACAGGGGGACCGGGGAGCTGTTTTTT. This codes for CASSKAFDRGTGELFF.

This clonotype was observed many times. CDR3 region: CSVEGNTEAFF. The CDR3 DNA reads TGCAGCGTCGAGGGGAACACTGAAGCTTTCTTT. The chain links TRBV29-1 to TRBJ1-1; D is ambiguous. Germline CDR1 SQVTM, CDR2 ANQGSEA. The CDR3 runs to 11 residues. V was trimmed by 6 bases and J by 1 base, leaving 6 bases between them.

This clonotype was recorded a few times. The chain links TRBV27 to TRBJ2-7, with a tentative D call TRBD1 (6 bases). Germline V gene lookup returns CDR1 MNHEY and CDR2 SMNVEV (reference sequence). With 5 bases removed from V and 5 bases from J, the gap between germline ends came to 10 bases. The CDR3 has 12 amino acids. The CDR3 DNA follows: TGTGCCAGCAGTAGCCGGACAGACGAGCAGTACTTC. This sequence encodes CASSSRTDEQYF.

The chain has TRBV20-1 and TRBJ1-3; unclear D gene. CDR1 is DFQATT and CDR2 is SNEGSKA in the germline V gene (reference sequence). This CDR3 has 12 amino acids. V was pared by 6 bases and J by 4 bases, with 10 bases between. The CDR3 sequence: CSAGNRGNTIYF. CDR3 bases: TGCAGTGCGGGGAATAGGGGAAACACCATATATTTT.

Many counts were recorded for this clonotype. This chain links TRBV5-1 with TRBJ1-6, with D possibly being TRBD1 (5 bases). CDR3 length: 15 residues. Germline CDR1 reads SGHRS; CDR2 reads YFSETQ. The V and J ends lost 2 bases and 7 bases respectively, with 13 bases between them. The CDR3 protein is CASSFNWDGNSPLHF. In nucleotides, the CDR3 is TGCGCCAGCAGCTTCAATTGGGACGGGAATTCACCCCTCCACTTT.

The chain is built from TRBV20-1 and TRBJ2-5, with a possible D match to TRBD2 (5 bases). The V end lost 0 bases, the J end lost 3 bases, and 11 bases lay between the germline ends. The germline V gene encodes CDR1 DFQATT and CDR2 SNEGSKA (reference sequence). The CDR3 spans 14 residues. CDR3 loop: CSARDPLVEETQYF. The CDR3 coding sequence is TGCAGTGCTAGAGATCCACTAGTTGAAGAGACCCAGTACTTC.

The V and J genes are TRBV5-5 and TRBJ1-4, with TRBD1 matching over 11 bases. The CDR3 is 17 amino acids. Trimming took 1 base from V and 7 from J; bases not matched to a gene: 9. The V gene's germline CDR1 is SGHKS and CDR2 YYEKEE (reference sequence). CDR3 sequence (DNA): TGTGCCAGCAGCTTGTTTATCACGGGGACAGGGGGTGAAAAACTGTTTTTT. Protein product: CASSLFITGTGGEKLFF.